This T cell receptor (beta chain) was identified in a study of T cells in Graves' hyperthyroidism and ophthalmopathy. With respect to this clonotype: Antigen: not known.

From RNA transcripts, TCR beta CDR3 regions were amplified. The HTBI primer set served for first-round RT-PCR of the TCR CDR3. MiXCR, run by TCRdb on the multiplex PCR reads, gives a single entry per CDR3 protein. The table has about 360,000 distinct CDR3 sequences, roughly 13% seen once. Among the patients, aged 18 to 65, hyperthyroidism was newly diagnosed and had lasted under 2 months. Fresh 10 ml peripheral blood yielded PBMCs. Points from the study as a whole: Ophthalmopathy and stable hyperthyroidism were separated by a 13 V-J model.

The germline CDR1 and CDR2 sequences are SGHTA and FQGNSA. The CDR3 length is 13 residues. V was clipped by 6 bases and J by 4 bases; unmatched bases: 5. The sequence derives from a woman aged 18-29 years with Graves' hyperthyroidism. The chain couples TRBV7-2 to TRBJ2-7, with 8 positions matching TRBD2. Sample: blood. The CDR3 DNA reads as TGTGCCAGCAGGCCGGGGGGGGCGTACGAGCAGTACTTC. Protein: CASRPGGAYEQYF.